The present T cell receptor (beta chain) was sequenced within a study of T cells in Graves' hyperthyroidism and ophthalmopathy. Study observations and caveats: By a 13 V-J model, ophthalmopathy was set apart from stable hyperthyroidism.

CDR1 is SNHLY, CDR2 FYNNEI, per germline. There are 12 residues in the CDR3. The V and J ends lost 7 bases and 10 bases respectively, with 15 bases between them. Authors of the study amplified TCR beta CDR3 regions from RNA transcripts. TCR CDR3 regions were first amplified by RT-PCR with HTBI primers. In TCRdb, the multiplex PCR reads were re-called with MiXCR into one record per CDR3 protein. The profile shows hundreds of thousands of distinct CDR3 sequences, 11% to 15% of them singletons. This clonotype occurred many times. Antigen: not known. Sequencing was done on a sample of blood. The chain is built from TRBV2 and TRBJ2-3; D not resolved. The TCR originated in a woman between 18 and 29 years old with Graves' hyperthyroidism. As DNA, the CDR3 is TGTGCCAGCAACTACGTCCGCAGTGCGCAGTATTTT. It is translated as CASNYVRSAQYF. Together with reference TRBV2 and TRBJ2-3, the CDR3 gives the full variable domain: EPEVTQTPSHQVTQMGQEVILRCVPISNHLYFYWYRQILGQKVEFLVSFYNNEISEKSEIFDDQFSVERPDGSNFTLKIRSTKLEDSAMYFCASNYVRSAQYFGPGTRLTVL.